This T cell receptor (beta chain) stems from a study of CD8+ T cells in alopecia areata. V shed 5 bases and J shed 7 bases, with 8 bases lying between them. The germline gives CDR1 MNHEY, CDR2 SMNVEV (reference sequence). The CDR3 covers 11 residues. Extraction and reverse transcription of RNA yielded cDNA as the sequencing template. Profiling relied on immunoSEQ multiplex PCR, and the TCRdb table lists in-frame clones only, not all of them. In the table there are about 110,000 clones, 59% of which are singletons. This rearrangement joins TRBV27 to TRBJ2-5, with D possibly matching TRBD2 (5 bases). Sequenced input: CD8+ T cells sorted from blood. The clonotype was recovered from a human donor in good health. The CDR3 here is CASSARGTQYF. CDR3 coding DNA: TGTGCCAGCAGTGCCCGGGGGACCCAGTACTTC.